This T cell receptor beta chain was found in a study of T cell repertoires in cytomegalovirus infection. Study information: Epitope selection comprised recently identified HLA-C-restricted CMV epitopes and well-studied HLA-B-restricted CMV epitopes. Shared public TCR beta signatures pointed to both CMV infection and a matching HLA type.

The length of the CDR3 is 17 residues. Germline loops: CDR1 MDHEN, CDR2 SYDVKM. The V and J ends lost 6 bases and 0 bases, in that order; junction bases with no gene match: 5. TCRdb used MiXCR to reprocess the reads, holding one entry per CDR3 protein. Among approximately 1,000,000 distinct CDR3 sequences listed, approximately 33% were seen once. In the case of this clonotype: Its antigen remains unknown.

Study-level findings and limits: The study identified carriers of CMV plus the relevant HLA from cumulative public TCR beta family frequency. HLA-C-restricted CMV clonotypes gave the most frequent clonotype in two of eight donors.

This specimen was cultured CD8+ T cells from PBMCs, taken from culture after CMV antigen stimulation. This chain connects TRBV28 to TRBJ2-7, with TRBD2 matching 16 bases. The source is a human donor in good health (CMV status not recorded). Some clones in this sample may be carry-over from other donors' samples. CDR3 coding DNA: TGTGCCAGCAGCCGGGGACTAGCGGGGGGGAGCTCCTACGAGCAGTACGTC. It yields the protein CASSRGLAGGSSYEQYV.